This T cell receptor beta chain was profiled in a study of blood T cell repertoires in COVID-19. Generated by immunoSEQ multiplex PCR, the TCRdb table keeps only in-frame clones and is missing some. In the table there are about 200,000 clones, 60% to 85% of which are singletons. The CDR3 extends over 14 amino acids. Per the germline V gene, CDR1 is SGHVS and CDR2 is FQNEAQ. The junction had 4 bases not matched to a gene; V was cut back by 2 bases and J by 6 bases. The sequenced sample was peripheral blood. The clonotype was recovered from an older woman with acute or convalescent COVID-19. The chain joins TRBV7-8 to TRBJ2-7, with 10 bases aligning to TRBD1. The CDR3 sequence: CASSLRDRGIEQYF. CDR3 DNA sequence: TGTGCCAGCAGCTTACGGGACAGGGGTATCGAGCAGTACTTC.